Each of the 15 T cell receptor beta chains below was sequenced from the same sample in a study of CD8 T cells in Susac syndrome. About 0.5 to 1 ug RNA was reverse transcribed with random hexamers. TCRdb redid the calling of the immunoSEQ multiplex PCR reads with MiXCR, one entry per CDR3 protein. Of some 150,000 distinct CDR3 sequences listed, around 96% are singletons. The sequenced sample was CD8+ T cells from PBMCs. The receptors here all came from a human donor with multiple sclerosis.

The chain joins TRBV5-1 to TRBJ1-1; tentatively, D is TRBD1 (5 bases). Trimming stripped 3 bases from V and 1 base from J, with 10 bases between. The CDR3 sequence is 14 residues long. Germline-derived CDR1 and CDR2 are SGHRS and YFSETQ. CDR3 nucleotide sequence: TGCGCCAGCAGCTCAGTCCAGGGGAACACTGAAGCTTTCTTT. It encodes CASSSVQGNTEAFF.

The chain employs TRBV29-1 and TRBJ2-1; perhaps TRBD1 as D (6 bases). Per germline, CDR1 SQVTM and CDR2 ANQGSEA. V was pared by 6 bases and J by 8 bases, with 14 bases between. The CDR3 has 12 residues. The CDR3 bases are TGCAGCGTCTTTCCAGGGGCGCATGAGCAGTTCTTC. Translating it yields CSVFPGAHEQFF.

J is TRBJ1-2 and V is TRBV7-9; 7 positions agree with TRBD1. This CDR3 region has 13 residues. Germline CDR1 SEHNR, CDR2 FQNEAQ (reference sequence). V lost 10 bases, J lost 8 bases, and 13 bases stayed unmatched. The DNA for the CDR3 is TGTGCCACCATCAGACAGGGCACAGGGGGCTACACCTTC. This gives the protein CATIRQGTGGYTF.

The gene calls are TRBV7-3 and TRBJ2-1; 9 bases are a match to TRBD2. V was pared by 1 base and J by 6 bases, with 4 bases of the junction left unmatched. The CDR3 spans 15 residues. Looked up from germline, CDR1 is SGHTA and CDR2 is FQGTGA. CDR3 residues: CASSLSAGGPNEQFF. The DNA for the CDR3 is TGTGCCAGCAGCTTAAGCGCGGGGGGGCCCAATGAGCAGTTCTTC.

The CDR3 loop is CASSEEQATDTQYF. The CDR3 nucleotides are TGTGCCAGCAGTGAAGAACAGGCCACAGATACGCAGTATTTT. The chain is built from TRBV2 and TRBJ2-3; weak D call: TRBD1 (5 bases). Trimming took 1 base from V and 2 from J, leaving 7 bases between them. The CDR3 length is 14 residues. CDR1 SNHLY and CDR2 FYNNEI come from the germline V gene.

In DNA, the CDR3 is TGTGCCAGCAGCTTATTTGGAGGTCGGGACAGTGTATACGAGCAGTACTTC. Its translation is CASSLFGGRDSVYEQYF. This rearrangement joins TRBV11-2 to TRBJ2-7; 7 bases are shared with TRBD1. CDR1 and CDR2 from the germline V gene are SGHAT and FQNNGV. The V and J ends lost 2 bases and 4 bases, in that order; junction bases with no gene match: 14. The CDR3 length is 17 residues.

V is TRBV7-9 and J is TRBJ1-1; unclear D gene. The V and J ends lost 3 bases and 7 bases respectively, with 6 bases between them. The CDR3 is 11 amino acids. Germline V lookup: CDR1 SEHNR, CDR2 FQNEAQ (reference sequence). DNA of the CDR3: TGTGCCAGCAGCTTGATGGGTGAAGCTTTCTTT. Translating gives CASSLMGEAFF. The variable domain in full, with the rest retrieved from reference TRBV7-9 and TRBJ1-1, is DTGVSQNPRHKITKRGQNVTFRCDPISEHNRLYWYRQTLGQGPEFLTYFQNEAQLEKSRLLSDRFSAERPKGSFSTLEIQRTEQGDSAMYLCASSLMGEAFFGQGTRLTVV.

The genes are TRBV29-1 and TRBJ1-5; the D is unclear. From germline, CDR1 is SQVTM and CDR2 ANQGSEA. The CDR3 runs to 12 residues. Trimming took 7 bases from V and 9 from J, leaving 16 bases between them. The CDR3 here is CSEGKRSTPQHF. For the CDR3, the DNA is TGCAGCGAAGGGAAAAGATCGACGCCCCAGCATTTT.

The rearrangement uses TRBV30 and TRBJ1-2, with 7 bases fitting TRBD1. The CDR3 has 16 residues. Germline assignment: CDR1 GTSNPN and CDR2 SVGIG (reference sequence). The J segment lost 8 bases and the V segment lost 2 bases, leaving 17 bases of the junction unmatched. CDR3 loop: CAWSSDRESDSWGYTF. The CDR3, as DNA: TGTGCCTGGAGTTCAGACAGGGAATCGGATTCATGGGGCTACACCTTC.

The J gene is TRBJ1-1, the V gene TRBV6-5; D possibly corresponds to TRBD1 (5 bases). This CDR3 is 14 amino acids long. V was shortened by 5 bases and J by 1 base, with 11 bases between the two germline ends. Per the germline V gene, CDR1 is MNHEY and CDR2 is SVGAGI. CDR3 sequence: CASSRRGGNTEAFF. The CDR3 DNA follows: TGTGCCAGCAGTCGCCGTGGGGGGAACACTGAAGCTTTCTTT.

The rearrangement uses TRBV5-1 and TRBJ1-1; no definite D call. Germline V gene sequence: CDR1 SGHRS, CDR2 YFSETQ. V lost 2 bases, J lost 10 bases, and 9 bases lay in between. There are 11 residues in the CDR3. CDR3 region: CASSLGRGAFF. The CDR3 DNA follows: TGCGCCAGCAGCTTAGGTCGGGGAGCTTTCTTT.

The CDR3, as DNA: TGCAGCGTTGAACTCCGGGACTCCTACGAGCAGTACTTC. Protein: CSVELRDSYEQYF. The chain recombines TRBV29-1 with TRBJ2-7; the D gene is possibly TRBD2 (5 bases). The V end lost 2 bases, the J end lost 0 bases, and 8 bases lay between the germline ends. The CDR3 runs 13 residues. The germline V gene has CDR1 SQVTM and CDR2 ANQGSEA.

The genes are TRBV6-6 and TRBJ2-1; 9 bases align to TRBD1. Looked up from germline, CDR1 is MNHNY and CDR2 is SVGAGI (reference sequence). The trim removed 6 bases at V and 7 bases at J, leaving 10 bases unmatched. This CDR3 is 15 amino acids long. The CDR3 DNA follows: TGTGCCAGCAGCCCGTTGGGGACAGGGTTTAATGAGCAGTTCTTC. Translated, it gives CASSPLGTGFNEQFF.

The rearrangement joins TRBV9 to TRBJ1-2; the D gene is possibly TRBD1 (6 bases). Trimming pared 0 bases from V and 4 bases from J, leaving 16 bases between. CDR1 is SGDLS, CDR2 YYNGEE, per germline. The CDR3 spans 16 residues. The CDR3 is CASSVAQTGNTYGYTF. CDR3 in DNA: TGTGCCAGCAGCGTAGCTCAGACAGGAAACACCTATGGCTACACCTTC.

This CDR3 is CATSPEGASGANVLTF. The CDR3, as DNA: TGTGCCACCAGCCCTGAGGGGGCGTCTGGGGCCAACGTCCTGACTTTC. This chain links TRBV15 with TRBJ2-6; 7 bases align to TRBD1. CDR3 length: 16 residues. From germline, CDR1 is LNHNV and CDR2 YYDKDF (reference sequence). V dropped 5 bases and J dropped 1; count of bases not matched to a gene: 5.